This TCR beta chain was sequenced for a study of T cells expressing NK-cell markers. The overall study: Sequencing covered eight donors, seven HCMV-seropositive and one seronegative.

CDR1 is SGHRS and CDR2 is YFSETQ in the germline V gene. The CDR3 sequence is 17 residues long. TCRdb re-called the 5' RACE reads and gives one entry per CDR3 protein, without DNA. This listing includes 200,000 to 300,000 distinct CDR3 sequences. About this clonotype: Its specificity is not known.

Findings of the study overall: In roughly 6 donors, dominant CD3+CD56+NKG2C+ clones formed about 1.0-8% of CD8+ cells.

The receptor comes from a man younger than 30 in good health. The source material was blood T cells: a sorted CD56 or NKG2C T cell subset, CD4+ or CD8+ T cells, or bulk PBMC T cells (not recorded which). This chain uses TRBV5-1 with TRBJ2-4. CDR3 in amino acids: CASSLGLRTLAKNIQYF.